The 15 T cell receptor beta chains below all came from one sample that was sequenced in a study of T cell responses to AZD1222 COVID-19 vaccine. The data were produced by immunoSEQ multiplex PCR, yet TCRdb's version contains in-frame clones alone and is incomplete. This table has about 96,000 clones, about 90% appearing once. The sequencing here drew on peripheral blood, taken on day 0 of AZD1222 vaccination. These receptors came from an adult in good health.

The rearrangement joins TRBV9 to TRBJ2-1; maybe TRBD1 (6 bases). Germline V gene data show CDR1 as SGDLS and CDR2 as YYNGEE. The CDR3 spans 23 residues. Trimming pared 2 bases from V and 3 bases from J, leaving 36 bases between. DNA of the CDR3: TGTGCCAGCAGCGTCCTCATGCCCTTACAGGGTCGGGGACCCCAAACTCTCTACAATGAGCAGTTCTTC. Its protein is CASSVLMPLQGRGPQTLYNEQFF. The full variable domain, in which reference TRBV9 and TRBJ2-1 provide the parts outside the CDR3, is DSGVTQTPKHLITATGQRVTLRCSPRSGDLSVYWYQQSLDQGLQFLIQYYNGEERAKGNILERFSAQQFPDLHSELNLSSLELGDSALYFCASSVLMPLQGRGPQTLYNEQFFGPGTRLTVL.

The chain couples TRBV5-1 to TRBJ1-2; perhaps TRBD1 as D (5 bases). V was cut by 0 bases and J by 3 bases, with 15 bases left in between. This CDR3 comprises 16 residues. Germline-derived CDR1 and CDR2 are SGHRS and YFSETQ. CDR3 loop: CASSLDPGRDDYGYTF. The CDR3 DNA sequence: TGCGCCAGCAGCTTGGATCCCGGCAGGGACGACTATGGCTACACCTTC.

The chain links TRBV11-3 to TRBJ2-1, with D perhaps being TRBD1 or TRBD2 (5 bases each). This CDR3 comprises 13 residues. Germline lookup yields CDR1 SGHNT and CDR2 YENEEA. V lost 4 bases to trimming and J lost 12 bases, with 16 bases between them. This CDR3 is CASSSGPRDAQFF. CDR3 DNA: TGTGCCAGCAGCTCCGGGCCCCGGGACGCGCAGTTCTTC.

The rearrangement uses TRBV28 and TRBJ1-5; no firm D call. The CDR3 consists of 14 residues. Germline V lookup: CDR1 MDHEN, CDR2 SYDVKM. V lost 6 bases and J 3 bases, leaving 12 bases between the germline ends. CDR3 region: CASRSGGNNQPQHF. CDR3 DNA sequence: TGTGCCAGCAGATCAGGAGGTAACAATCAGCCCCAGCATTTT.

This chain uses TRBV7-3 with TRBJ2-1, with 13 positions matching TRBD2. Germline CDR1 is SGHTA and CDR2 is FQGTGA. CDR3 size: 14 residues. V dropped 5 bases and J dropped 6; count of bases not matched to a gene: 1. The CDR3, as DNA: TGTGCCAGCAGCGGACTAGCGGGAGTCAATGAGCAGTTCTTC. Protein: CASSGLAGVNEQFF. The full variable domain, its missing parts supplied by reference TRBV7-3 and TRBJ2-1, is GAGVSQTPSNKVTEKGKYVELRCDPISGHTALYWYRQSLGQGPEFLIYFQGTGAADDSGLPNDRFFAVRPEGSVSTLKIQRTERGDSAVYLCASSGLAGVNEQFFGPGTRLTVL.

V is TRBV28 and J is TRBJ2-5, with 7 bases that match TRBD2. This CDR3 spans 15 amino acids. The V gene end was trimmed by 5 bases and the J gene end by 9 bases; junction bases not matched to a gene: 15. Germline CDR1 is MDHEN and CDR2 is SYDVKM. DNA for the CDR3: TGTGCCAGCAGTACTGGCGGGAGTTCCCCAAGGGCCCAGTACTTC. This encodes CASSTGGSSPRAQYF. The full variable domain, its missing parts supplied by reference TRBV28 and TRBJ2-5, is DVKVTQSSRYLVKRTGEKVFLECVQDMDHENMFWYRQDPGLGLRLIYFSYDVKMKEKGDIPEGYSVSREKKERFSLILESASTNQTSMYLCASSTGGSSPRAQYFGPGTRLLVL.

The V and J genes are TRBV6-1 and TRBJ2-7; TRBD1 might be the D (6 bases). The CDR3 has 14 amino acids. Per germline, CDR1 MNHNS and CDR2 SASEGT. Trimming cost V 2 bases and J 6 bases, with 14 bases left between them. The CDR3 loop reads CASSEQQGSIEQYF. In DNA, the CDR3 is TGTGCCAGCAGTGAACAACAGGGATCAATCGAGCAGTACTTC.

This chain joins TRBV7-2 and TRBJ2-1, with 8 bases lining up with TRBD2. J lost 0 bases, V lost 2 bases, and 12 bases had no gene match. Germline CDR1 is SGHTA and CDR2 is FQGNSA. This CDR3 region has 19 residues. CDR3 nucleotide sequence: TGTGCCAGCAGCTTAAGGGCTAGCGGGCGGAGGAGCTCCTACAATGAGCAGTTCTTC. It is translated as CASSLRASGRRSSYNEQFF.

The V and J genes are TRBV21-1 and TRBJ2-1. TRBV21-1 is flagged as a pseudogene. The CDR3 extends over 16 amino acids. CDR3 DNA sequence: TGTGCCAGCAGCACCCGGGGGGACAGCCCTAACAATGAGCAGTTCTTC. Amino acids: CASSTRGDSPNNEQFF.

The chain links TRBV7-2 to TRBJ2-1; 7 bases match TRBD1. Germline V lookup: CDR1 SGHTA, CDR2 FQGNSA. The CDR3 totals 17 residues. V was pared by 2 bases and J by 6 bases, with 13 bases of the junction left unmatched. This chain's CDR3 is CASSLNYPRDSSNEQFF. DNA for the CDR3: TGTGCCAGCAGCTTAAATTACCCCCGGGACAGTTCCAATGAGCAGTTCTTC. Full variable domain (remainder filled in from reference TRBV7-2 and TRBJ2-1): GAGVSQSPSNKVTEKGKDVELRCDPISGHTALYWYRQSLGQGLEFLIYFQGNSAPDKSGLPSDRFSAERTGGSVSTLTIQRTQQEDSAVYLCASSLNYPRDSSNEQFFGPGTRLTVL.

The chain's CDR3 is CASSPQGVGNYGYTF. The DNA for the CDR3 is TGCGCCAGCAGCCCACAGGGTGTAGGCAACTATGGCTACACCTTC. This rearrangement joins TRBV4-3 to TRBJ1-2; D might be TRBD1 (6 bases). Looked up from germline, CDR1 is LGHNA and CDR2 is YSLEER. There are 15 residues in the CDR3. V lost 4 bases and J 2 bases, leaving 14 bases between the germline ends.

This chain joins TRBV28 and TRBJ1-5; D is uncertain. This CDR3 is 14 amino acids long. Trimming pared 7 bases from V and 5 bases from J, leaving 15 bases between. Germline assignment: CDR1 MDHEN and CDR2 SYDVKM. CDR3 residues: CASTPPRLDQPQHF. In nucleotides, the CDR3 is TGTGCCAGCACCCCTCCGAGGCTCGATCAGCCCCAGCATTTT.

This chain links TRBV6-6 with TRBJ1-1; D unclear. Trimming took off 7 bases at V and 1 base at J, with 4 bases between the two ends. This CDR3 is built from 11 residues. Germline loops: CDR1 MNHNY, CDR2 SVGAGI (reference sequence). The CDR3 protein is CASMENTEAFF. The CDR3, as DNA: TGTGCCAGCATGGAGAACACTGAAGCTTTCTTT.

The CDR3 DNA sequence: TGTGCCAGCAGCCGGCGTTTAACCGGGGAGCTGTTTTTT. Translating gives CASSRRLTGELFF. This chain uses TRBV5-6 with TRBJ2-2; D unresolved. The CDR3 has 13 amino acids. The ends were cut back, 4 bases at V and 5 bases at J, with 9 bases in the middle. In germline, CDR1 is SGHDT, CDR2 YYEEEE.

This rearrangement joins TRBV7-9 to TRBJ2-4; 11 bases agree with TRBD1. Germline V gene sequence: CDR1 SEHNR, CDR2 FQNEAQ (reference sequence). This CDR3 has 17 residues. The V segment lost 1 base and the J segment 0 bases; nucleotides outside the gene matches: 2. The CDR3 sequence: CASSLGGQGAAKNIQYF. The CDR3 DNA reads as TGTGCCAGCAGCTTAGGTGGACAGGGGGCAGCCAAAAACATTCAGTACTTC.